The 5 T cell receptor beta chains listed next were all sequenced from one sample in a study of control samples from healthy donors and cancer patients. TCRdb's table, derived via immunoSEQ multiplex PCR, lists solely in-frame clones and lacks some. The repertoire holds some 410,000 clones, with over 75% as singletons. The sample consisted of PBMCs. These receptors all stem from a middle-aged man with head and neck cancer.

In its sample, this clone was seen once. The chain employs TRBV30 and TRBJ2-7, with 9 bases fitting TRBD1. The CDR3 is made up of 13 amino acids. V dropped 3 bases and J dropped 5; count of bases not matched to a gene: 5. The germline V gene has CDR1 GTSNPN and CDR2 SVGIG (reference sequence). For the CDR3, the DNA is TGTGCCTGGAGCGACGGGACAGGGAACGAGCAGTACTTC. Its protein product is CAWSDGTGNEQYF.

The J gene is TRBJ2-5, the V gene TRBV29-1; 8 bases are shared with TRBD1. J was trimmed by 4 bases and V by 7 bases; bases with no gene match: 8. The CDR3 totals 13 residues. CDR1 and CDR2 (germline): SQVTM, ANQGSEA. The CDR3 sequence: CSAGQATRETQYF. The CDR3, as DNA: TGCAGCGCGGGACAGGCGACCCGAGAGACCCAGTACTTC.

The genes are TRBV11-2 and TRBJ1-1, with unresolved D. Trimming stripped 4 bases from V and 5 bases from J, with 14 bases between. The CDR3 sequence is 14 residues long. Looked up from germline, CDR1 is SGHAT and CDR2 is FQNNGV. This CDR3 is CASSSQGPGTEAFF. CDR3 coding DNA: TGTGCCAGCAGCTCTCAAGGGCCGGGGACTGAAGCTTTCTTT.

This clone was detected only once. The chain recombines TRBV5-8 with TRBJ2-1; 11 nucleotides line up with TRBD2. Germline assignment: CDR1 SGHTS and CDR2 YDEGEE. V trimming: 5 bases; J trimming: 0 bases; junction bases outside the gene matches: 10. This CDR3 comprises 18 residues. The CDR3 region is CASSFFLGLAGSYNEQFF. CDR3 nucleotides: TGTGCCAGCAGTTTCTTCCTCGGACTAGCGGGCTCCTACAATGAGCAGTTCTTC.

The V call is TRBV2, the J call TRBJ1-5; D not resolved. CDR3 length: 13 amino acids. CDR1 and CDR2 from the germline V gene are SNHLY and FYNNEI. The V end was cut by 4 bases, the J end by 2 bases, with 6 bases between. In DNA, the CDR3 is TGTGCCAGCAGTGTGGAGGGCAATCAGCCCCAGCATTTT. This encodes CASSVEGNQPQHF.